This T cell receptor (beta chain) was obtained from a study of memory CD4+ T cells and cytomegalovirus serostatus. Some clones are missing from TCRdb's copy, which holds only in-frame ones; the method was immunoSEQ multiplex PCR. The sample has about 82,000 clones, about 85% seen once. The germline V gene encodes CDR1 MNHNS and CDR2 SASEGT. CDR3 length: 14 amino acids. V was clipped by 3 bases and J by 4 bases, with 13 bases between them. Single viable CD3+CD4+CD8-CD45RO+ cells were sorted as the memory CD4+ T cells. The genes are TRBV6-1 and TRBJ2-7, with D perhaps TRBD2 (5 bases). The sample was memory CD4+ T cells from blood. This clonotype originated in an adult in good health and CMV-seronegative. As DNA, the CDR3 is TGTGCCAGCAGTGAGGCACAAACTAGGTACGAGCAGTACTTC. It is translated as CASSEAQTRYEQYF.